The rows below give T cell receptor beta chains drawn from one sample of a study of T cell responses to AZD1222 COVID-19 vaccine. Profiling relied on immunoSEQ multiplex PCR, and the TCRdb table lists in-frame clones only, not all of them. The sample shows around 62,000 clones, 80% to 90% of them seen only once. This sample comprised peripheral blood, obtained on day 0 of AZD1222 vaccination. These receptors all come from an adult in good health. CDR3s include the opening cysteine and the closing phenylalanine or tryptophan. Fields, in order: J gene, D gene, clone size, V gene, CDR3 DNA, CDR3 protein. A D gene is named only where the DNA matches it firmly. Only part of the rows carry a size: once, few, many, or a class if the clone is expanded.

>TRBJ1-2|NA|few|TRBV10-2
TGCGCCAGCAGTGATGTAGGGGGAGTTGGCTACACCTTC
CASSDVGGVGYTF
>TRBJ2-1|NA|NA|TRBV24-1
TGTGCCACCAGTGATTCCGGGGCAAATGAGCAGTTCTTC
CATSDSGANEQFF
>TRBJ1-5|NA|NA|TRBV3-1/TRBV3-2
TGTGCCAGCAGCCAAGCGGACAGTACGGGCAATCAGCCCCAGCATTTT
CASSQADSTGNQPQHF
>TRBJ1-1|NA|NA|TRBV7-9
TGTGCCAGCAGCCGAGGCGGGGTGGACACTGAAGCTTTCTTT
CASSRGGVDTEAFF
>TRBJ1-4|NA|NA|TRBV19
TGTGCCAGTAGTATCGGGGCGGGCGGTGAAAAACTGTTTTTT
CASSIGAGGEKLFF
>TRBJ1-1|NA|once|TRBV10-3
TGTGCCATCAGTGAAATAGGGAGGAACACTGAAGCTTTCTTT
CAISEIGRNTEAFF
>TRBJ2-2|NA|NA|TRBV5-6
TGTGCCAGCAGCTTTGGAACGAACACCGGGGAGCTGTTTTTT
CASSFGTNTGELFF
>TRBJ2-3|TRBD2|NA|TRBV2
TGTGCCAGCAGTGAGGGAAGCGGGGGGAGCACAGATACGCAGTATTTT
CASSEGSGGSTDTQYF
>TRBJ2-4|NA|NA|TRBV15
TGTGCCACCAGCAGACCGGACGGTGGGGGAACAAACATTCAGTACTTC
CATSRPDGGGTNIQYF
>TRBJ2-3|TRBD2|few|TRBV5-1
TGCGCCAGCAGCTTGGTAGGCGGGGGATCCACAGATACGCAGTATTTT
CASSLVGGGSTDTQYF
>TRBJ1-6|NA|NA|TRBV5-5
TGTGCCAGCAATCCTGACCTTGACAGGTGGAATTCACCCCTCCACTTT
CASNPDLDRWNSPLHF
>TRBJ2-5|TRBD1|NA|TRBV6-6
TGTGCCAGCACCCCGACAGGGGCCTACCAAGAGACCCAGTACTTC
CASTPTGAYQETQYF